This TCR beta chain was identified in a study of T cell responses to AZD1222 COVID-19 vaccine. General observations from the study: Spike as a whole was targeted by vaccine-associated CD4 TCRs, dominant at 160-218 and 743-854. Possibly, clonal diversity was underestimated; donors were largely white British and included more females. The repertoires were collected only after the peak T cell response.

Here immunoSEQ multiplex PCR was the method, and the copy in TCRdb shows in-frame clones only, minus some. The sample carries around 200,000 clones, around 90% recorded once. The germline V gene has CDR1 KGHDR and CDR2 SFDVKD. The CDR3 is made up of 12 amino acids. V lost 5 bases and J lost 5, with 6 bases in between. In the case of this clone: Its matching antigen is unknown.

This chain uses TRBV24-1 with TRBJ2-1, with D possibly TRBD1 on 5 matching bases. The clonotype comes from an adult in good health. Source: peripheral blood, taken on day 0 of AZD1222 vaccination. CDR3 coding DNA: TGTGCCACCAGTGTCAGGGACAATGAGCAGTTCTTC. Protein sequence: CATSVRDNEQFF.